The entry that follows covers one T cell receptor beta chain sequence. Its matching antigen is unknown. The sample is drawn from a study of T cells expressing NK-cell markers. Overall study context: Eight donors were sequenced, of whom seven were HCMV-seropositive, while the remaining one was HCMV-seronegative.

Study-level findings and limits: Clones of NKG2C+ T cells that had expanded were of unclear HCMV specificity. About six donors carried dominant NKG2C+ clonotypes that made up roughly 1.0-7.0% of their CD8+ T cells.

Reprocessing the 5' RACE reads, TCRdb reports a single entry for every CDR3 protein and omits DNA. This table holds approximately 550,000 distinct CDR3 sequences. There are 14 residues in the CDR3. Germline values: CDR1 MGHDK, CDR2 SYGVNS. The clonotype originates from a man younger than 35 in good health. Sequencing input: blood T cells: a sorted CD56 or NKG2C T cell subset, CD4+ or CD8+ T cells, or bulk PBMC T cells (not recorded which). The genes are TRBV25-1 and TRBJ1-5; TCRdb selects TRBD1, and the lack of DNA leaves this call unchecked. This CDR3 is CASSPKGSGQPQHF.